Sequencing of this TCR beta chain was carried out in a study of PD-1 blockade in classical Hodgkin lymphoma. Libraries were prepared by immunoSEQ multiplex PCR; TCRdb keeps only in-frame clonotypes and omits some of them. Of some 10,000 clones in the sample, less than 80% were seen once. The CDR3 has 14 residues. The germline V and J ends were trimmed by 1 base and 11 bases, with 20 bases remaining between them. CDR1 is GTSNPN, CDR2 SVGIG, per germline (reference sequence). All patients relapsed after autologous stem cell transplantation, and brentuximab vedotin exposure varied. This sequence originates from a human donor with classical Hodgkin lymphoma. The chain carries TRBV30 and TRBJ1-1; possible D gene TRBD1, 6 bases. Source: peripheral blood mononuclear cells (PBMCs), taken at baseline. For the CDR3, the DNA is TGTGCCTGGAGTGCCGGGGGGGGGCGAGGTCGGGCTTTCTTT. It translates to CAWSAGGGRGRAFF.